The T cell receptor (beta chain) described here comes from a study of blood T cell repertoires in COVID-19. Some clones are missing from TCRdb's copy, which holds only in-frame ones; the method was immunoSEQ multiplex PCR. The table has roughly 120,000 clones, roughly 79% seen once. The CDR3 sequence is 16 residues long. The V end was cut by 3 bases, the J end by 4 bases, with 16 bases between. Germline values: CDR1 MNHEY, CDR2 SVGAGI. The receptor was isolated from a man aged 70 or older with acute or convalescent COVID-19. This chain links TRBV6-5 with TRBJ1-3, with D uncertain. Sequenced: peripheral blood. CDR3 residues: CASSYAGLGRGNTIYF. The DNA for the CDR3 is TGTGCCAGCAGTTATGCGGGCCTTGGGCGGGGAAACACCATATATTTT.